This TCR beta chain was recorded in a study of cytomegalovirus exposure and HLA in healthy donors. Deletions cut 7 bases from V and 2 bases from J, with 18 bases between. This CDR3 is 16 amino acids long. Per germline, CDR1 MDHEN and CDR2 SYDVKM. Findings of the study overall: Reports showed the classifier diagnosing cytomegalovirus status with high specificity and sensitivity. Across donors, most TCRs were seen rarely, yet some public ones were widespread. Researchers reported in a later analysis that a missense DCLRE1C variant was tied to TCR beta V- and J-gene trimming.

To note about this clone: Its target is unknown.

PCR amplification relied on 60 Vbeta primers (plus 13 Jbeta primers). Sequencing was performed with immunoSEQ multiplex PCR; in TCRdb, only in-frame clones are kept and a portion is missing. Here the sample spans over 100,000 clones, around 74% being singletons. Sequenced sample: PBMCs. V is TRBV28 and J is TRBJ1-5; a possible D gene is TRBD1 (5 bases). This receptor was taken from a man aged 40-55 years in good health and CMV-seropositive. CDR3 nucleotides: TGTGCCAGCACCTCGGCCCTGGGGCTGGGCAATCAGCCCCAGCATTTT. This gives the protein CASTSALGLGNQPQHF. The full variable domain, its missing parts supplied by reference TRBV28 and TRBJ1-5, is DVKVTQSSRYLVKRTGEKVFLECVQDMDHENMFWYRQDPGLGLRLIYFSYDVKMKEKGDIPEGYSVSREKKERFSLILESASTNQTSMYLCASTSALGLGNQPQHFGDGTRLSIL.